The rows below give T cell receptor beta chains drawn from one sample of a study of cytomegalovirus exposure and HLA in healthy donors. Measured with immunoSEQ multiplex PCR; TCRdb has only the in-frame clones, and not every one. Among roughly 200,000 clones, 78% were seen once, and the ten largest hold around 2.6%. The specimen sequenced was PBMCs. All receptors come from a female donor in good health and CMV-seronegative. Each CDR3 is given with its conserved first and last residue. A D gene is named only where the DNA matches it firmly. Clone size appears in some rows only: once, few, many, or a class for an expanded clone.

v_call: TRBV7-2; clone_size: -; j_call: TRBJ2-5; d_call: TRBD2; cdr3_nt: TGTGCCAGCAGCAAAAGGACTAGCGGGGGGCCAGAGGAGACCCAGTACTTC; cdr3_aa: CASSKRTSGGPEETQYF
v_call: TRBV7-3; clone_size: -; j_call: TRBJ2-2; d_call: TRBD2; cdr3_nt: TGTGCCAGCAGCGACCTAGCGGGGGTGAACACCGGGGAGCTGTTTTTT; cdr3_aa: CASSDLAGVNTGELFF
v_call: TRBV10-3; clone_size: -; j_call: TRBJ1-2; d_call: -; cdr3_nt: TGTGCCATCAGTAATATATCCAGTGACTACACCTTC; cdr3_aa: CAISNISSDYTF
v_call: TRBV11-2; clone_size: once; j_call: TRBJ1-1; d_call: -; cdr3_nt: TGTGCCAGCAGCTTAGATGCCGGCACTGAAGCTTTCTTT; cdr3_aa: CASSLDAGTEAFF
v_call: TRBV7-6; clone_size: -; j_call: TRBJ1-6; d_call: TRBD1; cdr3_nt: TGTGCCAGCAGCTTGAGGACAGGGAAGGCGCCAGGGGATTCACCCCTCCACTTT; cdr3_aa: CASSLRTGKAPGDSPLHF
v_call: TRBV5-1; clone_size: -; j_call: TRBJ2-7; d_call: -; cdr3_nt: TGCGCCAGCAGCGCCGGCCTCGGTGGGCGCGAGCAGTACTTC; cdr3_aa: CASSAGLGGREQYF
v_call: TRBV6-5; clone_size: -; j_call: TRBJ2-4; d_call: -; cdr3_nt: TGTGCCAGCGCACCCCCCCAAACCAAGAGCATTCAGTACTTC; cdr3_aa: CASAPPQTKSIQYF
v_call: TRBV27; clone_size: -; j_call: TRBJ2-2; d_call: TRBD2; cdr3_nt: TGTGCCACGTCCCGGACTAGCGGGAGGGCGGGCACCGGGGAGCTGTTTTTT; cdr3_aa: CATSRTSGRAGTGELFF
v_call: TRBV5-4; clone_size: -; j_call: TRBJ2-3; d_call: -; cdr3_nt: TGTGCCAGCAGCCGAACATTACTAAACACAGATACGCAGTATTTT; cdr3_aa: CASSRTLLNTDTQYF
v_call: TRBV28; clone_size: -; j_call: TRBJ2-1; d_call: -; cdr3_nt: TGTGCCAGCAGCCCCCCCGAGAGAAAGCAGTTCTTC; cdr3_aa: CASSPPERKQFF
v_call: TRBV6-5; clone_size: -; j_call: TRBJ1-1; d_call: -; cdr3_nt: TGTGCCAGCAGTCCACAGGGAGGGTACACTGAAGCTTTCTTT; cdr3_aa: CASSPQGGYTEAFF
v_call: TRBV4-2; clone_size: -; j_call: TRBJ1-3; d_call: -; cdr3_nt: TGTGCCAGCAGCCAAGTGAAAGGAGGGGCGCAAGGAAACACCATATATTTT; cdr3_aa: CASSQVKGGAQGNTIYF
v_call: TRBV13; clone_size: -; j_call: TRBJ2-2; d_call: -; cdr3_nt: TGTGCCAGCAGCTTAAATCGGTTTGCCGGGGAGCTGTTTTTT; cdr3_aa: CASSLNRFAGELFF
v_call: TRBV19; clone_size: -; j_call: TRBJ2-5; d_call: TRBD1; cdr3_nt: TGTGCCAGTAGTATGCAGGGGGCCCTTCAGTACTTC; cdr3_aa: CASSMQGALQYF
v_call: TRBV30; clone_size: -; j_call: TRBJ2-3; d_call: -; cdr3_nt: TGTGCCTGGAGTGTACCTGGCGGGGGCACAGATACGCAGTATTTT; cdr3_aa: CAWSVPGGGTDTQYF
v_call: TRBV10-1; clone_size: -; j_call: TRBJ1-5; d_call: -; cdr3_nt: TGCGCCAGCAGTGAAAAATTCCGTGATCAGCCCCAGCATTTT; cdr3_aa: CASSEKFRDQPQHF
v_call: TRBV7-7; clone_size: -; j_call: TRBJ2-1; d_call: -; cdr3_nt: TGTGCTAGCAGCTTATCGGCTAGCAATGAGCAGTTCTTC; cdr3_aa: CASSLSASNEQFF
v_call: TRBV11-3; clone_size: -; j_call: TRBJ2-7; d_call: -; cdr3_nt: TGTGCCAGCAGCTTAGAACAGGCCCCCAACGAGCAGTACTTC; cdr3_aa: CASSLEQAPNEQYF